The clone carrying this T cell receptor beta chain came up once. Assay used: immunoSEQ multiplex PCR; TCRdb lists only in-frame clones, some missing. The table has about 320,000 clones, 65% to 90% seen once. CDR3 length: 14 residues. The germline CDR1 and CDR2 sequences are SGHRS and YFSETQ. V lost 1 base and J lost 6; bases outside the gene matches: 6. These data are taken from a study of blood T cell repertoires in COVID-19. The chain employs TRBV5-1 and TRBJ1-2; 7 positions match TRBD1. Sequenced sample: PBMCs or T cells enriched from blood (not recorded which). The TCR sequence derives from a woman younger than 30 who had recovered from COVID-19. CDR3 bases: TGCGCCAGCAGCTTGCAGGGGGTTGAAGATGGCTACACCTTC. This encodes CASSLQGVEDGYTF.